This T cell receptor (beta chain) came from a study of shared clonotypes between healthy human individuals. Whole-study context: Per-donor plates numbered three CD4 naive, three CD4 memory, two CD8 naive and one CD8 memory.

The CDR3 contains 13 residues. The junction had 5 bases not matched to a gene; V was cut back by 5 bases and J by 5 bases. CDR1 GTSNPN and CDR2 SVGIG come from the germline V gene (reference sequence). Points on this clone: The antigen is undetermined.

Splitting of CD4+ cells produced CD45RA+ naive and CD45RA-negative memory subsets. Study observations and caveats: At large depth, rarefaction still showed sorted-subset sequencing to be incomplete.

The assay used deep level. The protocol was immunoSEQ multiplex PCR, while the TCRdb copy is restricted to in-frame clones and leaves out a portion. The table includes roughly 2,300,000 clones, 85% to 95% detected once. V and J are TRBV30 and TRBJ2-2, with 7 bases matching TRBD1. The sequence was collected from a young man in good health. Some clones in this sample may be carry-over from other donors' samples. Sequenced: naive CD4+ T cells from PBMCs. Documented subset: CD45RA+ positively selected. The CDR3 sequence is CAWREQGTGELFF. In DNA form, the CDR3 reads TGTGCCTGGCGCGAACAGGGGACCGGGGAGCTGTTTTTT.